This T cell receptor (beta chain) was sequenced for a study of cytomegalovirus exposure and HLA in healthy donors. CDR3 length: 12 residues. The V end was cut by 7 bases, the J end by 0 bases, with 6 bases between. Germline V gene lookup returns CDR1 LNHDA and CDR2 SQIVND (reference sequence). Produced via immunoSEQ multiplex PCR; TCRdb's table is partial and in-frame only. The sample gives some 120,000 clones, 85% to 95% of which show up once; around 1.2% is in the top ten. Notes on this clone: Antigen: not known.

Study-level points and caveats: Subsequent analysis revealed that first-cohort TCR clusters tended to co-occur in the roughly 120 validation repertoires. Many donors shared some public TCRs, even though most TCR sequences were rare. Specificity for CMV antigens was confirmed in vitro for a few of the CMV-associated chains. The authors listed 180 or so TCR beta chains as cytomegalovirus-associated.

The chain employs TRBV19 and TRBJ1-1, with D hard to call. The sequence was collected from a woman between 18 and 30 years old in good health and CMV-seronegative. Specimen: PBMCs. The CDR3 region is CASNSMNTEAFF. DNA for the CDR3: TGTGCCAGTAACAGTATGAACACTGAAGCTTTCTTT. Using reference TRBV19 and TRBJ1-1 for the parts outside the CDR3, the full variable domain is DGGITQSPKYLFRKEGQNVTLSCEQNLNHDAMYWYRQDPGQGLRLIYYSQIVNDFQKGDIAEGYSVSREKKESFPLTVTSAQKNPTAFYLCASNSMNTEAFFGQGTRLTVV.